The source of this TCR beta chain is a study of TIL therapy for anti-PD-1-resistant metastatic lung cancer. On the study more broadly: Tumors were harvested before any PD-1/PD-L1 blockade.

Time point described: pre-treatment sample, taken before nivolumab and TIL therapy. Enrollment ran from 2017 to January 2020. The germline V gene encodes CDR1 MDHEN and CDR2 SYDVKM. The junction had 8 bases not matched to a gene; V was cut back by 5 bases and J by 6 bases. The CDR3 runs 14 residues. With respect to this clone: Its antigen is unknown.

The immunoSEQ assay was v3. The table came from immunoSEQ multiplex PCR; TCRdb's copy has only in-frame clones and leaves some out. The table lists about 55,000 clones, roughly four fifths of them singletons. Study-wide points: This highly selected cohort may not generalize to typical lung cancer patients.

This rearrangement joins TRBV28 to TRBJ2-7; 9 nucleotides match TRBD2. The source material was blood, sampled at baseline. The origin of this receptor is a person between 30 and 79 years old with non-small cell lung cancer. The DNA for the CDR3 is TGTGCCAGCAGTACATCGGGACTAGCATTCGAGCAGTACTTC. As protein: CASSTSGLAFEQYF.